This T cell receptor (beta chain) originates from a study of blood T cells in healthy people across ages (dated by TCRdb to about 2015). About the full investigation: In model experiments, template switching captured about one uniquely barcoded TCR beta cDNA molecule for every two T cells. Using the same blood draw, the study looked at two additional independent replicas of 1 million unique cDNA reads for two donors, one aged 18 to 30 and the other aged 80 or older. Donors were grouped into four age groups: young (average roughly 15 years), middle-aged (39), aged (approximately 58) and long-lived (just over 80). Using deep sequencing normalized with unique cDNA molecular identifiers, the study measured how TCR beta repertoire diversity changes with age. To avoid experimental bias, donors of different ages were randomly spread across the sequencing lanes. Results the study describes overall, beyond this receptor: As age increased, observed TCR beta diversity per million T cells dropped in a roughly linear way, and a significant reduction was already evident by age about 40. A strong correlation was found between observed TCR beta diversity and the percentage of naive T cells measured by flow cytometry. Because the CMV infection status of the donors was unknown, age-related changes in expanded clonotypes may potentially have been confounded. Total diversity estimates from one million sequenced T cells were considered lower bounds and underestimates. Compared with the aged group, more naive CD4+ T cells, fewer expanded clones and increased TCR diversity were shown by the long-lived group, suggesting age selection. Conclusive comparison of naive and antigen-experienced compartments was prevented by the profiling of bulk unsorted PBMCs.

Comments on this clonotype: There is no known antigen for this receptor. No clone much larger than this one lies a single base away; base qualities are absent.

From cysteine to phenylalanine, the CDR3 is 16 amino acids long. Of the read, only the CDR3 DNA is kept; its 48 bases are in frame from base 1. Looking up the germline V gene (reference sequence) yields CDR1 MNHEY and CDR2 SMNVEV. Library construction relied on 5' RACE. The sample was run on an Illumina HiSeq 2500. A second PCR of roughly 7 to 12 cycles was run with a J-beta primer mix and a sample-barcoded 5' primer. A template-switch 5' adaptor carrying 12 random nucleotides introduced a unique molecular identifier onto each TCR beta cDNA molecule. At least 2.5 million CDR3-containing paired-end reads were obtained from each sample. All of the RNA was converted into first-strand cDNA using the Mint cDNA synthesis kit, with a TRBC-specific oligonucleotide serving as the primer. After uracil-DNA glycosylase treatment, a first 18-cycle PCR used universal primers M1SS and BC2_uni_R on all cDNA. On the study's bioinformatics: Normalization of each sample was performed by random selection of 1 million high-quality reads, each carrying a distinct molecular identifier. Instead of being binned into consensus sequences, reads with shared molecular identifiers were discarded. CDR3 identification, clonotype clustering and error correction used MiTCR with a Q25 quality threshold and the strictest error-elimination algorithm. Lower-bound total TCR beta diversity was estimated with a nonparametric unseen species model using Euler transformation. Through fastp at Q25 and MiXCR, TCRdb rebuilt clones from the public reads, retaining in-frame beta chains. Identical CDR3 protein sequences are pooled into one entry, listed with their most common genes and DNA. The V and J calls follow TCRdb's processing rather than the paper's. The sample profile shows some 1.4 million distinct CDR3 sequences; 40% to 50% of them were found once. Of the sample, 7.9% falls within the top ten clones.

The roughly 39 donors, aged roughly 6 to 95 years, were systemically healthy Caucasian individuals from Russia. Each donor gave approximately 9.3 milliliters of peripheral blood, collected into EDTA-treated Vacutainer tubes. Ficoll-Paque density-gradient centrifugation was used to isolate PBMCs, with at least 6 million obtained per sample. Total RNA, at least 6 micrograms per sample, was extracted from PBMCs with Trizol reagent. For every donor, an aliquot of PBMCs went through flow cytometry to measure the percentages of naive CD45RAhigh/CD27high T cells. The chain employs TRBV27 and TRBJ2-1, and the D gene may be TRBD2, 5 bases matching. The end of the DNA fits TRBJ2-7 better, so the J call may be wrong. The sequenced sample consisted of blood. The receptor was isolated from a woman between 18 and 29 years old in good health. The CDR3 region has the sequence CASSFRPLRVDNKQYF. The nucleotide sequence reads as follows: TGTGCCAGCAGTTTTAGGCCGTTGAGGGTAGACAATAAGCAGTACTTC.